The 25 T cell receptor beta chains in this list originate from one sample, sequenced in a study of T-cell reconstitution after alpha-beta-depleted transplantation in children. Unique molecular identifiers were incorporated during preparation of the TCRbeta library. TCRdb re-called the PCR reads through MiXCR, storing one row per CDR3 protein. The sample shows 610,000 or so distinct CDR3 sequences, 20% to 30% of them seen only once. The source was PBMCs, collected before TCRalphabeta/CD19-depleted stem cell transplant. These receptors all stem from a boy less than two years old with Wiskott-Aldrich syndrome, due to receive a stem cell transplant.

The chain uses TRBV18 and TRBJ2-1; 9 nucleotides align to TRBD2. The V and J ends lost 6 bases and 7 bases, in that order; junction bases with no gene match: 10. Germline loops: CDR1 KGHSH, CDR2 LQKENI. The CDR3 extends over 15 amino acids. CDR3 in amino acids: CASSQLAGKGNEQFF. In DNA form, the CDR3 reads TGTGCCAGCTCCCAACTAGCGGGCAAGGGGAATGAGCAGTTCTTC.

This clonotype was found a few times. V usage is TRBV12-3 or TRBV12-4 and J usage is TRBJ1-5; a weak D match, TRBD1 (6 bases). This CDR3 region has 14 residues. The ends were cut back, 3 bases at V and 3 bases at J, with 9 bases in the middle. The CDR3 coding sequence is TGTGCCAGCAGTTTCGGACAGAACAATCAGCCCCAGCATTTT. Translated: CASSFGQNNQPQHF.

CDR3 residues: CASSARGTSGRTYEQYF. The CDR3 nucleotides read TGTGCCAGCAGTGCACGAGGGACTAGCGGGAGAACGTACGAGCAGTACTTC. The chain couples TRBV27 to TRBJ2-7; 14 nucleotides line up with TRBD2. Trimming at V came to 5 bases and at J to 4 bases, leaving 10 bases not matched to a gene. Per germline, CDR1 MNHEY and CDR2 SMNVEV (reference sequence). The CDR3 has 17 residues.

This rearrangement joins TRBV5-1 to TRBJ2-2, with TRBD2 matching over 7 bases. With V trimmed by 0 bases and J by 4 bases, 6 bases remained unmatched. The CDR3 runs 16 residues. CDR1 SGHRS and CDR2 YFSETQ come from the germline V gene. DNA for the CDR3: TGCGCCAGCAGCTTGGGGCCTAGCGGCTTCACCGGGGAGCTGTTTTTT. It specifies CASSLGPSGFTGELFF. Full variable domain (remainder filled in from reference TRBV5-1 and TRBJ2-2): KAGVTQTPRYLIKTRGQQVTLSCSPISGHRSVSWYQQTPGQGLQFLFEYFSETQRNKGNFPGRFSGRQFSNSRSEMNVSTLELGDSALYLCASSLGPSGFTGELFFGEGSRLTVL.

This rearrangement joins TRBV5-1 to TRBJ2-1, with 10 bases fitting TRBD2. Germline V gene data show CDR1 as SGHRS and CDR2 as YFSETQ. The CDR3 totals 14 residues. With 5 bases clipped from V and 9 bases from J, the junction kept 8 bases outside the gene matches. The CDR3 region has the DNA TGCGCCAGCAGTCTTCCTAGCGGGAGAGGTGAGCAGTTCTTC. It translates to CASSLPSGRGEQFF.

This clonotype turned up a few times. J is TRBJ1-3 and V is TRBV20-1; a possible D gene is TRBD1 (6 bases). CDR3 length: 16 residues. Germline CDR1 DFQATT, CDR2 SNEGSKA (reference sequence). Trimming shortened V by 0 bases and J by 2 bases, and 14 bases separated the two germline ends. The CDR3 DNA reads TGCAGTGCTAGAGATGCCTCAACAGGGACTGGAAACACCATATATTTT. This encodes CSARDASTGTGNTIYF.

The rearrangement links TRBV20-1 to TRBJ1-6, with D uncertain. The CDR3 contains 14 residues. CDR1 and CDR2 (germline): DFQATT, SNEGSKA (reference sequence). V was trimmed by 1 base and J by 8 bases, leaving 12 bases between them. CDR3 nucleotides: TGCAGTGCTAGAGTAGGCCGCAGCGATTCACCCCTCCACTTT. Its protein product is CSARVGRSDSPLHF.

This clonotype was recorded a few times. The J gene is TRBJ2-1, the V gene TRBV4-2; a possible D gene is TRBD2 (6 bases). V lost 0 bases and J 4 bases, leaving 19 bases between the germline ends. Per the germline V gene, CDR1 is LGHNA and CDR2 is YNFKEQ. This CDR3 is 18 amino acids long. In nucleotides, the CDR3 is TGTGCCAGCAGCCAAGAAAGGCGGGGTCTAGTCCCGTACAATGAGCAGTTCTTC. Protein: CASSQERRGLVPYNEQFF.

This clonotype was observed a handful of times. The V and J genes are TRBV5-1 and TRBJ1-1; D uncertain. Trimming left V 7 bases short and J 3 bases short, with 16 bases between. CDR3 length: 14 residues. The germline V gene has CDR1 SGHRS and CDR2 YFSETQ. The CDR3 sequence: CASASDGRDTEAFF. DNA for the CDR3: TGCGCCAGCGCCTCGGACGGGCGGGACACTGAAGCTTTCTTT.

This clonotype was observed a few times. The chain is built from TRBV7-9 and TRBJ2-5; D uncertain. CDR3 length: 17 residues. Trimming removed 4 bases at V and 2 bases at J, with 20 bases between. Germline CDR1 and CDR2: SEHNR and FQNEAQ (reference sequence). The CDR3 sequence: CASSSGVDRRWQETQYF. The CDR3 bases are TGTGCCAGCAGCTCTGGGGTTGATAGGCGGTGGCAAGAGACCCAGTACTTC.

The J gene is TRBJ2-7, the V gene TRBV9; a possible D gene is TRBD1 (7 bases). This CDR3 region has 14 residues. Trimming removed 4 bases from V and 3 bases from J, with 14 bases in between. Germline CDR1 is SGDLS and CDR2 is YYNGEE. The CDR3 DNA reads as TGTGCCAGCAGCCCTAGACAGGGAGGCTACGAGCAGTACTTC. Translated: CASSPRQGGYEQYF.

This clonotype was observed a handful of times. This chain joins TRBV10-3 and TRBJ2-2; a possible D gene is TRBD2 (6 bases). The germline CDR1 and CDR2 sequences are ENHRY and SYGVKD. The CDR3 is 14 residues long. The V end lost 4 bases, the J end lost 2 bases, and 8 bases lay between the germline ends. The CDR3 loop is CAISGLDNTGELFF. CDR3 DNA sequence: TGTGCCATCAGTGGACTAGATAACACCGGGGAGCTGTTTTTT.

This chain joins TRBV11-1 and TRBJ2-7, with a tentative D call TRBD2 (6 bases). Germline CDR1 reads SGHAT; CDR2 reads FQDESV (reference sequence). The CDR3 contains 16 residues. V was shortened by 5 bases and J by 2 bases, with 19 bases between the two germline ends. The CDR3 loop reads CASSLQVGGAAYEQYF. The CDR3 DNA is TGTGCCAGCAGCCTCCAGGTGGGCGGGGCAGCCTACGAGCAGTACTTC.

The gene calls are TRBV6-5 and TRBJ2-3; TRBD2 matches at 9 bases. Looked up from germline, CDR1 is MNHEY and CDR2 is SVGAGI. The V segment lost 4 bases and the J segment 6 bases; nucleotides outside the gene matches: 11. This CDR3 has 16 residues. The chain's CDR3 is CASSSLLAGVGDTQYF. The CDR3 DNA sequence: TGTGCCAGCAGTTCCTTATTAGCGGGAGTCGGTGATACGCAGTATTTT.

The rearrangement uses TRBV5-1 and TRBJ2-7; D might be TRBD1 or TRBD2, each matching 5 bases. V lost 7 bases to trimming and J lost 0 bases, with 11 bases between them. Germline CDR1 and CDR2: SGHRS and YFSETQ. This CDR3 contains 13 residues. CDR3 DNA sequence: TGCGCCAGCCGGGGACCAAGCTCCTACGAGCAGTACTTC. It specifies CASRGPSSYEQYF. The whole variable domain, filled in from reference TRBV5-1 and TRBJ2-7, reads KAGVTQTPRYLIKTRGQQVTLSCSPISGHRSVSWYQQTPGQGLQFLFEYFSETQRNKGNFPGRFSGRQFSNSRSEMNVSTLELGDSALYLCASRGPSSYEQYFGPGTRLTVT.

This clonotype has just a few counts. This chain connects TRBV5-1 to TRBJ2-1; D might be TRBD2 (5 bases). V shed 0 bases and J shed 4 bases, with 14 bases lying between them. Germline CDR1 reads SGHRS; CDR2 reads YFSETQ. The CDR3 runs 16 residues. In nucleotides, the CDR3 is TGCGCCAGCAGCTTGGGTTGGCGGACTGGGTACAATGAGCAGTTCTTC. Its translation: CASSLGWRTGYNEQFF.

This clonotype has a single count. This rearrangement joins TRBV6-1 to TRBJ2-7; perhaps TRBD2 as D (5 bases). V was trimmed by 2 bases and J by 2 bases, leaving 13 bases between them. CDR1 and CDR2 (germline): MNHNS, SASEGT. There are 15 residues in the CDR3. Written as DNA, the CDR3 is TGTGCCAGCAGTGAAAGTCCGGGGTTAACCTACGAGCAGTACTTC. It encodes CASSESPGLTYEQYF.

This clonotype was recorded a few times. The chain carries TRBV19 and TRBJ1-6, with D possibly matching TRBD1 (5 bases). CDR3 length: 15 residues. Germline values: CDR1 LNHDA, CDR2 SQIVND (reference sequence). Trimming took 3 bases from V and 9 from J, leaving 15 bases between them. The CDR3 nucleotides read TGTGCCAGTAGTATTCTCAGGCAGGGCGCTTCACCCCTCCACTTT. Translated: CASSILRQGASPLHF. The variable domain in full, completed from reference TRBV19 and TRBJ1-6, reads DGGITQSPKYLFRKEGQNVTLSCEQNLNHDAMYWYRQDPGQGLRLIYYSQIVNDFQKGDIAEGYSVSREKKESFPLTVTSAQKNPTAFYLCASSILRQGASPLHFGNGTRLTVT.

This clonotype has more than one count but fewer than ten. This chain links TRBV7-3 with TRBJ2-1; the D gene is possibly TRBD2 (6 bases). This CDR3 is 14 amino acids long. Germline V gene data show CDR1 as SGHTA and CDR2 as FQGTGA. V lost 4 bases and J 3 bases, leaving 10 bases between the germline ends. The CDR3 nucleotides read TGTGCCAGCAGCTCTGGCGGGGACTACAATGAGCAGTTCTTC. This sequence encodes CASSSGGDYNEQFF.

The V and J genes are TRBV4-2 and TRBJ1-2, with TRBD1 identical over 7 bases. This CDR3 is 14 amino acids long. V trimming: 1 base; J trimming: 2 bases; junction bases outside the gene matches: 1. Germline loops: CDR1 LGHNA, CDR2 YNFKEQ. DNA of the CDR3: TGTGCCAGCAGCCAAGCGACAGGGAACTATGGCTACACCTTC. This encodes CASSQATGNYGYTF.

A few counts support this clonotype. A much bigger clone sits one base away, suggesting this may be a read error. The chain uses TRBV5-1 and TRBJ1-5; 9 bases align to TRBD1. Germline lookup yields CDR1 SGHRS and CDR2 YFSETQ. This CDR3 has 15 amino acids. The J segment lost 2 bases and the V segment lost 2 bases, leaving 2 bases of the junction unmatched. The CDR3 DNA reads as TGCGCCAGCAGCTTTGGGGACAGGGGCAATCAGCCCCAGCATTTT. As protein: CASSFGDRGNQPQHF.

This clonotype was counted once. The V gene is TRBV4-1, the J gene TRBJ2-7; TRBD1 matches 8 bases. The CDR3 has 16 amino acids. Germline V lookup: CDR1 MGHRA, CDR2 YSYEKL. Trimming removed 3 bases from V and 4 bases from J; junction bases left unmatched: 11. The CDR3 here is CASSQRGTGTLYEQYF. Written as DNA, the CDR3 is TGCGCCAGCAGCCAGAGGGGGACAGGCACTCTATACGAGCAGTACTTC.

This clonotype was seen a few times. This rearrangement joins TRBV5-1 to TRBJ2-7; D may be TRBD1 (5 bases). CDR1 SGHRS and CDR2 YFSETQ come from the germline V gene. The CDR3 is made up of 13 amino acids. With 0 bases removed from V and 3 bases from J, the gap between germline ends came to 7 bases. CDR3 in DNA: TGCGCCAGCAGCTTGGAACAGGTCTACGAGCAGTACTTC. Amino acid sequence: CASSLEQVYEQYF.

The chain uses TRBV9 and TRBJ2-1; possible D gene TRBD1, 8 bases. The CDR3 is 16 residues long. The V gene's germline CDR1 is SGDLS and CDR2 YYNGEE. V dropped 2 bases and J dropped 10 bases, with 22 bases sitting between them. The CDR3 here is CASSVLTGGQGGEQFF. As DNA, the CDR3 is TGTGCCAGCAGCGTTCTAACGGGAGGACAGGGAGGAGAGCAGTTCTTC.

CDR3 loop: CASSLVFGTSGSYEQYF. The CDR3 DNA is TGCGCCAGCAGCTTGGTTTTCGGGACTAGCGGCTCCTACGAGCAGTACTTC. The rearrangement joins TRBV5-1 to TRBJ2-7; 11 bases are shared with TRBD2. Trimming removed 0 bases from V and 0 bases from J; junction bases left unmatched: 5. The length of the CDR3 is 17 residues. CDR1 and CDR2 (germline): SGHRS, YFSETQ.